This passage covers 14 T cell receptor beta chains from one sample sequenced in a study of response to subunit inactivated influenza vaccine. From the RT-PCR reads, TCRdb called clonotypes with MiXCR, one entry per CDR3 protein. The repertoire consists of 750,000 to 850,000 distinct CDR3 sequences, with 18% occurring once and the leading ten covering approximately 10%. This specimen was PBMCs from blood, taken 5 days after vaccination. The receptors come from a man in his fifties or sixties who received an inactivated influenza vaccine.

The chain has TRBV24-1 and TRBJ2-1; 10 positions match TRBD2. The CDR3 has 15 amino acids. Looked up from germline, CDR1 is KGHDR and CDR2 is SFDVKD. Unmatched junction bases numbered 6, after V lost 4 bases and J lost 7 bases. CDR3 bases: TGTGCCACCAGTGAGTATCTAGCGGGAGCGAATGAGCAGTTCTTC. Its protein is CATSEYLAGANEQFF.

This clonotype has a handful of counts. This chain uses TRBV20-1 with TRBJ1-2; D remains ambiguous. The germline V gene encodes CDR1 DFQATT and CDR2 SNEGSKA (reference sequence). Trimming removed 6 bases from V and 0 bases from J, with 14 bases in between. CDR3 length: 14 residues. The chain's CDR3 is CSASNVRPNYGYTF. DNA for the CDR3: TGCAGTGCCTCGAACGTGAGACCTAACTATGGCTACACCTTC.

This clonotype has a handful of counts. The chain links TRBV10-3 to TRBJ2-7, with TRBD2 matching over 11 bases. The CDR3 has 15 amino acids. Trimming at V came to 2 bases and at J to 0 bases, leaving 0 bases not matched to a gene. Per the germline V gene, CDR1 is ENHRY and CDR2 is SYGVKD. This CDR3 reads CAISELAGGSYEQYF. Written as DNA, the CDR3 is TGTGCCATCAGTGAGCTAGCGGGAGGCTCCTACGAGCAGTACTTC.

DNA of the CDR3: TGCGCCAGCAGCCAAGCACAGGGAGGCTCACCCCTCCACTTT. Translating it yields CASSQAQGGSPLHF. The chain combines TRBV4-3 with TRBJ1-6, with a weak D call TRBD1 (6 bases). Germline CDR1 is LGHNA and CDR2 is YSLEER. The CDR3 spans 14 residues. V lost 1 base and J 10 bases, leaving 11 bases between the germline ends.

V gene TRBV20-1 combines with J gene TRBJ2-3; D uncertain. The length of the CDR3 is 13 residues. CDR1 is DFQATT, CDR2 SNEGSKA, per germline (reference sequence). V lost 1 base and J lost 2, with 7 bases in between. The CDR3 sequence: CSARGLDTDTQYF. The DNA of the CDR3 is TGCAGTGCTAGAGGTCTGGACACAGATACGCAGTATTTT.

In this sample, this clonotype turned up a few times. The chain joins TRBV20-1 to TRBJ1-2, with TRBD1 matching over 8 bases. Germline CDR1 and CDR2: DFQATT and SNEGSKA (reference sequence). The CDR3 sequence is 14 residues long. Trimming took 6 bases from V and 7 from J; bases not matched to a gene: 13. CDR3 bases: TGCAGTGCCCGGGTGGGCAGGGGGCGTAGTGGCTACACCTTC. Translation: CSARVGRGRSGYTF.

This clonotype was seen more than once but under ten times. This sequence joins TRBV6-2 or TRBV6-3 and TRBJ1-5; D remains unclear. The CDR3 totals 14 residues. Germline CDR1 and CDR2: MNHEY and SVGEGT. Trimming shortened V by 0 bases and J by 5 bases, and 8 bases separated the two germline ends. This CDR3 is CASSYSWLDQPQHF. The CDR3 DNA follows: TGTGCCAGCAGTTACTCGTGGCTAGATCAGCCCCAGCATTTT.

The CDR3 region has the DNA TGTGCCAGCACCATGACTTATACGGGGCTAGGCACAGATACGCAGTATTTT. Amino acids: CASTMTYTGLGTDTQYF. The gene calls are TRBV28 and TRBJ2-3; the D gene could be TRBD1 or TRBD2 (5 bases each). The CDR3 covers 17 residues. Looked up from germline, CDR1 is MDHEN and CDR2 is SYDVKM. Trimming pared 7 bases from V and 1 base from J, leaving 21 bases between.

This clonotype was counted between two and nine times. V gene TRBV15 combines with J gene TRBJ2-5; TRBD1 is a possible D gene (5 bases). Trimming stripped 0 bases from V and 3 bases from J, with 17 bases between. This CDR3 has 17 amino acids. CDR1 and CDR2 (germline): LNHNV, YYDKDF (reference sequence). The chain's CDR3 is CATSRDLRPGSEETQYF. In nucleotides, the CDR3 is TGTGCCACCAGCAGAGATCTTCGTCCAGGGTCAGAAGAGACCCAGTACTTC.

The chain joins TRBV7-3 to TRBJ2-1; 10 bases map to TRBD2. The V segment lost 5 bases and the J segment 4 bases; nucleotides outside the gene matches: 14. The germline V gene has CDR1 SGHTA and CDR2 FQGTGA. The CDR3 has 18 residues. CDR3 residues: CASSRQGTSVLKYNEQFF. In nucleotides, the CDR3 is TGTGCCAGCAGCCGACAGGGGACTAGCGTTTTGAAATACAATGAGCAGTTCTTC.

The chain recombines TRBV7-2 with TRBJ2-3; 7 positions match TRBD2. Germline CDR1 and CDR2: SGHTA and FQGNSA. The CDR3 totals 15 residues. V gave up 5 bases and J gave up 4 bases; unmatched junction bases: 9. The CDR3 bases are TGTGCCAGCAGCCCCGGTGGTGGGGGGGCAGATACGCAGTATTTT. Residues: CASSPGGGGADTQYF.

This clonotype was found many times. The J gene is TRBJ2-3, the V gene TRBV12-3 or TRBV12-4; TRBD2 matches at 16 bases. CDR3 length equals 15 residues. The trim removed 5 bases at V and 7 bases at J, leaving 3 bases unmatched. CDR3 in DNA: TGTGCCAGCAGTGTGGGACTAGCGGGGGGGAATACGCAGTATTTT. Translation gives CASSVGLAGGNTQYF.

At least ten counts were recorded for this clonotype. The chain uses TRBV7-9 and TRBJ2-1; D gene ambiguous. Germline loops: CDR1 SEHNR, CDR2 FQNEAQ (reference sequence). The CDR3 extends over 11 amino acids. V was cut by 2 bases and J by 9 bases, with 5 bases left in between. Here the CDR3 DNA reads TGTGCCAGCAGCTTAAGTGGTGAGCAGTTCTTC. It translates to CASSLSGEQFF.

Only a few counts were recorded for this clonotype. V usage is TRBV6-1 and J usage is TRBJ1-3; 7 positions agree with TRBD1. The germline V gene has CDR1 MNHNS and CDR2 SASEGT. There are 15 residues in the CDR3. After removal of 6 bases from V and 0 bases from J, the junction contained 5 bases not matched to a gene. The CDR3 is CASSRGQLSGNTIYF. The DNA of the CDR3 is TGTGCCAGCAGCCGGGGACAGCTCTCTGGAAACACCATATATTTT.